The source of this TCR beta chain is a study of OX40 agonist ivuxolimab in advanced cancers. The table came from immunoSEQ multiplex PCR; TCRdb's copy has only in-frame clones and leaves some out. The sample lists 45,000 to 70,000 clones, under 85% occurring once. V lost 5 bases and J lost 5; bases outside the gene matches: 8. This CDR3 has 15 amino acids. CDR1 is SNHLY and CDR2 is FYNNEI in the germline V gene. The chain recombines TRBV2 with TRBJ1-4; 7 positions match TRBD1. Sequenced here: CD4+ or CD8+ T cells sorted from blood, sampled in a trial of the OX40 agonist ivuxolimab. The clonotype was recovered from an adult with an advanced solid tumor such as melanoma, head and neck, liver or kidney cancer. CDR3 protein: CASSRQGGGNEKLFF. The CDR3 DNA is TGTGCCAGCAGTAGACAGGGTGGGGGGAATGAAAAACTGTTTTTT. Supplemented by reference TRBV2 and TRBJ1-4, the full variable domain reads EPEVTQTPSHQVTQMGQEVILRCVPISNHLYFYWYRQILGQKVEFLVSFYNNEISEKSEIFDDQFSVERPDGSNFTLKIRSTKLEDSAMYFCASSRQGGGNEKLFFGSGTQLSVL.